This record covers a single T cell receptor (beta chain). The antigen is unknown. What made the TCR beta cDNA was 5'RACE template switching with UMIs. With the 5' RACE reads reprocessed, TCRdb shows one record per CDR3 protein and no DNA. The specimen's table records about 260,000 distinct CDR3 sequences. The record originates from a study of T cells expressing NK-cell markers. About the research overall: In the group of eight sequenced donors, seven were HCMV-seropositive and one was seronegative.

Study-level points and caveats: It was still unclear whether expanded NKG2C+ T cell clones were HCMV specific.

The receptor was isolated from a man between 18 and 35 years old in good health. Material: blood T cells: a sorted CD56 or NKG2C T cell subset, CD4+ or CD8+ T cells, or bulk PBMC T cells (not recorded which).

CDR3 residues: CASSLDRGSGNTIYF. The V call is TRBV7-6, the J call TRBJ1-3; TCRdb's assignment of TRBD1 cannot be checked, as there is no DNA. Germline loops: CDR1 SGHVS, CDR2 FNYEAQ. The length of the CDR3 is 15 residues.